This T cell receptor beta chain was obtained from a study of long-term antiretroviral therapy in people with HIV. This clone appeared once. Its matching antigen is unknown. Sequencing relied on immunoSEQ assay v3.0, run at survey level. Measured with immunoSEQ multiplex PCR; TCRdb has only the in-frame clones, and not every one. Of approximately 22,000 clones listed, roughly 84% are singletons. Broader study findings: Missing from the dataset were any data on ART adherence, viral resistance or therapy changes.

Germline V gene data show CDR1 as GTSNPN and CDR2 as SVGIG (reference sequence). The CDR3 loop spans 17 amino acids. Deletions cut 3 bases from V and 0 bases from J, with 15 bases between. The rearrangement uses TRBV30 and TRBJ2-6, with D possibly being TRBD2 (7 bases). Sequenced material: unsorted PBMCs, taken 1.9 years after starting antiretroviral therapy. The source of this sequence is a woman between 45 and 60 years old with HIV. CDR3 sequence (DNA): TGTGCCTGGAGAAGGGGGAGGGTTCGCTCTGGGGCCAACGTCCTGACTTTC. Protein product: CAWRRGRVRSGANVLTF.